This T cell receptor beta chain came from a study of molecular identifiers for immune sequencing clone quantification. Study observations and caveats: The share of molecules held by clones above 20 RNA copies was over 99% in effector cells and under 1% in naive cells.

CDR1 and CDR2 (germline): SEHNR, FQNEAQ (reference sequence). Trimming took 2 bases from V and 4 from J; bases not matched to a gene: 5. The CDR3 covers 14 residues. Methods described previously were used for bulk TCR libraries, and listed TCR primers were applied. TCRdb passed the PCR reads through MiXCR, listing each CDR3 protein once. The repertoire holds about 510,000 distinct CDR3 sequences, with over 20% as singletons. In its sample, this clonotype was seen many times. Its target is unknown. This receptor was identified in a human donor in good health. Some libraries in this study had Jurkat cell RNA spiked in. The rearrangement links TRBV7-9 to TRBJ2-7; 7 bases match TRBD1. The sample taken for sequencing was naive CD8+ T cells from blood, with Jurkat cell RNA spiked in. Subset meaning: FACS-sorted CD8+CD4-CCR7+CD45RA+ naive T cells. CDR3 loop: CASSLLGQSYEQYF. Here the CDR3 DNA reads TGTGCCAGCAGCTTATTGGGACAGAGTTACGAGCAGTACTTC.